The present T cell receptor beta chain was sequenced within a study of shared clonotypes between healthy human individuals. About this clone: Its antigen is as yet unknown.

Naivety among CD8 cells was defined by CD45RO negativity and positive CCR7 selection, thereby excluding terminally differentiated effector memory CD45RA+ cells. Generated by immunoSEQ multiplex PCR, the TCRdb table keeps only in-frame clones and is missing some. The table includes roughly 590,000 clones, around 95% detected once. The V gene lost 0 bases and the J gene lost 6 bases, with 4 bases spanning the gap. The CDR3 consists of 12 residues. Germline CDR1 reads SGDLS; CDR2 reads YYNGEE. General observations from the study: The sampled material consisted only of blood, and tissue repertoires are likely to differ.

The source is a woman aged 25 to 39 in good health. Sequencing was performed on naive CD8+ T cells sorted from blood. The chain has TRBV9 and TRBJ2-1; D remains unclear. CDR3 amino acids: CASSVGLNEQFF. The CDR3 DNA reads as TGTGCCAGCAGCGTAGGGCTCAATGAGCAGTTCTTC.